This is a list of T cell receptor beta chains from one sample in a study of CD8+CD57+ T cells in acquired aplastic anemia. TCRdb itself ran the reads through MiXCR, one entry per CDR3 protein. Counted here are 200,000 to 250,000 distinct CDR3 sequences, 40% to 60% occurring once; the ten biggest clones make up about 20%. The sample was sorted CD4+, CD8+, or CD8+CD57+ T cells (not recorded which) from PBMCs. The receptors stem from a human donor with aplastic anemia. The CDR3 runs from the conserved cysteine through the conserved F or W. A D gene is named only where the DNA matches it firmly. Not all rows give a size; the values are once, few, many and, for expanded clones, a class.

CDR3aa	CDR3nt	j_gene	d_gene	abundance	v_gene
CASSHPGQGAGEQYF	TGTGCCAGCAGCCACCCGGGACAGGGGGCAGGGGAGCAGTACTTC	TRBJ2-7	TRBD1	many	TRBV3-1
CSGDSNTEAFF	TGCAGTGGGGACTCCAACACTGAAGCTTTCTTT	TRBJ1-1	.	.	TRBV20-1
CASSLGAGTGGVDTQYF	TGCGCCAGCAGCCTGGGAGCCGGGACAGGGGGTGTAGATACGCAGTATTTT	TRBJ2-3	TRBD1	once	TRBV5-1
CASREGLAADTQYF	TGTGCCAGCAGGGAAGGACTAGCGGCAGATACGCAGTATTTT	TRBJ2-3	TRBD2	many	TRBV6-1
CASSLDVGAGGYTF	TGTGCCAGCAGCTTAGATGTAGGGGCGGGCGGCTACACCTTC	TRBJ1-2	.	once	TRBV7-6
CASSLRTGGVQETQYF	TGTGCCAGCAGCCTTCGGACAGGGGGCGTCCAGGAGACCCAGTACTTC	TRBJ2-5	TRBD1	many	TRBV6-5
CASGTGPLNTEAFF	TGTGCTAGTGGGACAGGGCCCCTGAACACTGAAGCTTTCTTT	TRBJ1-1	TRBD1	many	TRBV12-5
CASSSAAGSSGGANEQFF	TGTGCCAGCAGCTCAGCAGCCGGGTCTAGCGGGGGGGCGAATGAGCAGTTCTTC	TRBJ2-1	TRBD2	.	TRBV11-2
CASSWSTGDGYEQYF	TGCGCCAGCAGCTGGTCGACAGGGGACGGCTACGAGCAGTACTTC	TRBJ2-7	TRBD1	many	TRBV5-1
CASSSPGRRAYNEQFF	TGTGCCAGCAGCTCTCCGGGACGCCGTGCCTACAATGAGCAGTTCTTC	TRBJ2-1	.	.	TRBV7-6
CASRLPPGQGSTEAFF	TGCGCCAGCAGGCTCCCACCCGGACAGGGAAGCACTGAAGCTTTCTTT	TRBJ1-1	TRBD1	.	TRBV5-1
CASSPRTSGGAETQYF	TGTGCCAGCAGCCCCCGGACTAGCGGGGGGGCCGAGACCCAGTACTTC	TRBJ2-5	TRBD2	.	TRBV7-8
CASSLADRGTNTEAFF	TGCGCCAGCAGCTTGGCTGACAGAGGAACGAACACTGAAGCTTTCTTT	TRBJ1-1	.	many	TRBV5-1
CASSLAGGTYEQYF	TGCGCCAGCAGCTTAGCGGGGGGCACCTACGAGCAGTACTTC	TRBJ2-7	TRBD2	many	TRBV5-1
CASSGTSGGITDTQYF	TGTGCCAGCAGCGGGACTAGCGGGGGGATCACAGATACGCAGTATTTT	TRBJ2-3	TRBD2	many	TRBV9
CASCSDSNSPLHF	TGTGCCAGCTGCTCGGACAGTAATTCACCCCTCCACTTT	TRBJ1-6	.	.	TRBV7-9
CSARISSGATYEQYF	TGCAGTGCTAGGATCTCTAGCGGGGCGACCTACGAGCAGTACTTC	TRBJ2-7	TRBD2	.	TRBV20-1
CAWSVRQGNIYGYTF	TGTGCCTGGAGTGTACGACAGGGAAACATCTATGGCTACACCTTC	TRBJ1-2	TRBD1	.	TRBV30
CASSPGRGGYTF	TGTGCCAGCAGCCCAGGCAGAGGTGGCTACACCTTC	TRBJ1-2	.	many	TRBV3-1
CANAPGGRSLEDTQYF	TGCGCCAACGCGCCTGGGGGTCGCTCCCTGGAGGATACGCAGTATTTT	TRBJ2-3	.	.	TRBV10-1
CASRTGVGWTEAF	TGTGCCAGCAGGACAGGGGTAGGATGGACTGAAGCTTTC	TRBJ2-6	TRBD1	few	TRBV2
CASTRSSYNSPLHF	TGTGCCAGCACCAGGAGCTCCTATAATTCACCCCTCCACTTT	TRBJ1-6	.	many	TRBV6-1
CASSQELVQEAQYF	TGTGCCAGCAGCCAGGAACTAGTTCAAGAGGCCCAGTACTTC	TRBJ2-5	.	.	TRBV4-1
CASSLGQGNQETQYF	TGTGCCAGTAGCTTGGGACAGGGGAATCAAGAGACCCAGTACTTC	TRBJ2-5	TRBD1	.	TRBV19
CASTLLGNSPLHF	TGTGCCAGCACCCTTTTGGGAAATTCACCCCTCCACTTT	TRBJ1-6	.	many	TRBV6-2/TRBV6-3
CASSSVTIGGHNSPLHF	TGTGCCAGCAGCTCAGTCACCATAGGCGGCCATAATTCACCCCTCCACTTT	TRBJ1-6	.	.	TRBV7-2
CASTKLGTEAFF	TGTGCCAGCACAAAGCTTGGCACTGAAGCTTTCTTT	TRBJ1-1	.	.	TRBV7-9
CSARGPQHF	TGCAGTGCTAGAGGGCCCCAGCATTTT	TRBJ1-5	.	.	TRBV20-1
CASSWGTGGTGELFF	TGTGCCAGCAGCTGGGGGACAGGGGGAACCGGGGAGCTGTTTTTT	TRBJ2-2	TRBD1	many	TRBV7-9
CATSWEWDNQPQHF	TGTGCCACCAGCTGGGAGTGGGACAATCAGCCCCAGCATTTT	TRBJ1-5	.	.	TRBV7-9
CASSQQGREGAPAEQYF	TGTGCCAGCAGTCAACAGGGGAGGGAGGGGGCGCCTGCCGAGCAGTACTTC	TRBJ2-7	.	.	TRBV19
CASSPRRAVTDTQYF	TGTGCCAGCAGCCCTCGGCGGGCTGTCACAGATACGCAGTATTTT	TRBJ2-3	.	many	TRBV7-9
CAISESARQSYGYTF	TGTGCCATCAGTGAGTCGGCGCGACAGAGCTATGGCTACACCTTC	TRBJ1-2	.	once	TRBV10-3
CASSLTIRSTDTQYF	TGTGCCAGCAGCTTAACGATCAGGAGCACAGATACGCAGTATTTT	TRBJ2-3	.	.	TRBV7-3
CASSEPSGQGYGYTF	TGTGCCAGCAGTGAACCGTCGGGACAGGGATATGGCTACACCTTC	TRBJ1-2	TRBD1	.	TRBV2
CSARDRAAATNEKLFF	TGCAGTGCTAGAGATAGGGCCGCCGCAACTAATGAAAAACTGTTTTTT	TRBJ1-4	.	.	TRBV20-1
CASSIWGQATNEKLFF	TGTGCCAGTAGTATATGGGGACAGGCAACTAATGAAAAACTGTTTTTT	TRBJ1-4	TRBD1	many	TRBV19
CASSYEGFLLPQHF	TGTGCCAGCAGTTACGAGGGTTTTCTCCTGCCCCAGCATTTT	TRBJ1-5	.	once	TRBV6-5